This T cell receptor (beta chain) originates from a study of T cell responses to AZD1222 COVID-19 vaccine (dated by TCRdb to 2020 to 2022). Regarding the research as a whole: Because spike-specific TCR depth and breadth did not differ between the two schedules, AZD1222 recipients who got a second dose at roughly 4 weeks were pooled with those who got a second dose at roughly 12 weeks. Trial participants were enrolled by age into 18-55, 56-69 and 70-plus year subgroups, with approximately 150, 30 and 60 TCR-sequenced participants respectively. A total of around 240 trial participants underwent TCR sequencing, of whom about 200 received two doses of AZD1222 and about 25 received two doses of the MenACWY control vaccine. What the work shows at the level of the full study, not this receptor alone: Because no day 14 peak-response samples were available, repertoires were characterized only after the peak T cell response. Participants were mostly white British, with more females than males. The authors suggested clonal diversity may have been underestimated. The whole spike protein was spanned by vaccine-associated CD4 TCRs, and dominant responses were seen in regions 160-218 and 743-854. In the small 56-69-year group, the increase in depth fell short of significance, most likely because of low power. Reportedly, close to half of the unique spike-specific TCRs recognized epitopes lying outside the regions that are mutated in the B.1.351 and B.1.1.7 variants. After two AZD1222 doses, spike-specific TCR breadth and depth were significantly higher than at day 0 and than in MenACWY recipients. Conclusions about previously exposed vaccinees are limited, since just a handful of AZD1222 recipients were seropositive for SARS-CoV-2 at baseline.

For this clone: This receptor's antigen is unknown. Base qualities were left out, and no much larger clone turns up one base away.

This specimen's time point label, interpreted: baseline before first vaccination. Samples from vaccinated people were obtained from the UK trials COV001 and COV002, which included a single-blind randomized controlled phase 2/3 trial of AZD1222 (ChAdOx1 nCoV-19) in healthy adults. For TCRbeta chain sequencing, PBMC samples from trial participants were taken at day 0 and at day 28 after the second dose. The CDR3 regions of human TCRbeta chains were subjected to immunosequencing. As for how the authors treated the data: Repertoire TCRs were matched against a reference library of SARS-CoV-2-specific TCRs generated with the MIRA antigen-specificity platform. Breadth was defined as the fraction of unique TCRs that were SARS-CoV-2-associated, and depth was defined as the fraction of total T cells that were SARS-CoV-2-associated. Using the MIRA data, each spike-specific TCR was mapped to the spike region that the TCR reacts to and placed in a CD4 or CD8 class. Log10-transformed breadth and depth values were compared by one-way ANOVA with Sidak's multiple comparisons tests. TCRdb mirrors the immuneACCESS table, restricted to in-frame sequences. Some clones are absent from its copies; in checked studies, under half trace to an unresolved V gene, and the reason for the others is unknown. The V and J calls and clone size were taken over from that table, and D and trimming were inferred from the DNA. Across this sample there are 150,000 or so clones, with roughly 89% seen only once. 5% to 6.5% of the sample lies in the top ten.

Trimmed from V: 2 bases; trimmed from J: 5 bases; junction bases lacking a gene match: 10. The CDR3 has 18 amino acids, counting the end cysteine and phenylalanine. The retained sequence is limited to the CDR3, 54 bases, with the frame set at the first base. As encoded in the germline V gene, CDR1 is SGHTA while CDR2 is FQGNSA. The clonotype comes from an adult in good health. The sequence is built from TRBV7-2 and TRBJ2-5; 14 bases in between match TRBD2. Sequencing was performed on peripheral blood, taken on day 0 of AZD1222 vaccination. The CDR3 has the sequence CASSLTPTSGGAMETQYF. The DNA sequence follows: TGTGCCAGCAGCTTAACCCCGACTAGCGGGGGGGCCATGGAGACCCAGTACTTC.